This entry is about one TCR beta chain. Its matching antigen is unknown. The CDR3 is made up of 15 amino acids. Trimming shortened V by 4 bases and J by 6 bases, and 16 bases separated the two germline ends. Germline CDR1 reads SNHLY; CDR2 reads FYNNEI. The data were taken from a study of blood T cells in healthy people across ages. Findings of the study overall: In long-lived donors, naive CD4+ cell counts and diversity exceeded those of aged donors.

A sample-barcoded 5' primer and a J-beta primer mix were used in a second PCR of roughly 6 to 11 cycles. Each CDR3 protein gets one entry after TCRdb re-called the 5' RACE reads with MiXCR. The table shows around 850,000 distinct CDR3 sequences, with under 40% occurring only once. This chain joins TRBV2 and TRBJ1-5; possible D gene TRBD1, 5 bases. The sequence derives from a man aged 18 to 35 in good health. The material sequenced was blood. The CDR3 is CASSAARAAVQPQHF. The CDR3 DNA reads TGTGCCAGCAGTGCGGCCAGGGCCGCGGTTCAGCCCCAGCATTTT.